This entry concerns a single T cell receptor (beta chain). As yet, its antigen is unknown. Some 34,000 genome equivalents of blood DNA were amplified for TRB. This record belongs to a study of T cell clusters in autoimmune cytopenias. Study results and limitations: The T cell clusters were defined only in silico, without experimental functional validation. Compared with active autoimmune hepatitis patients, healthy donors showed about 2.8-fold more exclusive TRB clusters. Comparing secondary cytopenia with chronic lymphocytic leukemia showed no cluster-lack signature, apparently masked by lymphoma repertoire. Physiological T cell clusters of healthy donors were apparently absent in primary autoimmune cytopenia patients.

Germline CDR1 KGHSH, CDR2 LQKENI. This CDR3 comprises 14 residues. Multiplex touch-down PCR amplified TRB using TRB-A and TRB-B pools in one tube. For each CDR3 protein, TCRdb gives one entry from its re-call of the multiplex PCR reads, without DNA. The sample features around 9,000 distinct CDR3 sequences, with around 4% in its top ten. The sequence was obtained from a human donor with an autoimmune cytopenia or autoimmune hepatitis (not recorded which). Sequenced: peripheral blood. The V gene is TRBV18, the J gene TRBJ2-4; the D gene TCRdb calls, TRBD1, cannot be checked with no DNA. CDR3 sequence reads: CASCETGSQNIQYF.